In this sample, the clone carrying this T cell receptor (beta chain) turned up a few times. Authors' analysis steps: Using reference gene primer amplification, nucleated cell counts were estimated. Data came from immunoSEQ multiplex PCR; TCRdb stores just in-frame clones and leaves some out. V and J calls and clone size are copied from that table; D and trimming were computed from the DNA. The table has roughly 250,000 clones, more than 70% seen once. V lost 0 bases and J lost 4; bases outside the gene matches: 1. Germline V gene data show CDR1 as WNHNN and CDR2 as SYGVQD (reference sequence). This CDR3 is 16 amino acids long. The data are from a study of blood T cell repertoires in COVID-19. Study summary: The United States, Italy and Spain provided the acute and convalescent COVID-19 samples. Sources were T cells, B-cell-depleted T cells, or PBMCs; the material itself was cDNA or gDNA.

The sample consisted of peripheral blood. The chain combines TRBV10-1 with TRBJ2-7; 15 bases map to TRBD2. The receptor was isolated from a woman in her forties or fifties with acute or convalescent COVID-19. The CDR3: CASSESGTSGGYEQYF. For the CDR3, the DNA is TGCGCCAGCAGTGAGTCAGGGACTAGCGGGGGGTACGAGCAGTACTTC.